This T cell receptor beta chain was sequenced during a study of shared clonotypes between healthy human individuals. Whole-study findings and limits: Non-shared clonotypes had lower generation probabilities than those shared by all four donors. Shared clonotypes: approximately 4.5% naive CD4, 3.5% to 4% naive CD8, 2.3% memory CD4, about 0.4% memory CD8.

About this clone itself: The antigen is unknown.

The protocol was immunoSEQ multiplex PCR, while the TCRdb copy is restricted to in-frame clones and leaves out a portion. The table lists millions of clones, approximately 95% of them singletons. Recent vaccinations or acute infections were absent in the healthy HIV-negative adult donors. Germline V gene lookup returns CDR1 SNHLY and CDR2 FYNNEI. The CDR3 extends over 15 amino acids. Trimming at V came to 6 bases and at J to 1 base, leaving 5 bases not matched to a gene. The sequenced sample consisted of naive CD4+ T cells from PBMCs. As for subset: CD45RA+ positively selected. The sequence derives from a man between 18 and 35 years old in good health. Some clones in this sample may be carry-over from other donors' samples. V is TRBV2 and J is TRBJ2-2; 7 bases are shared with TRBD1. This CDR3 is CASSGWTGNTGELFF. The DNA of the CDR3 is TGTGCCAGCAGCGGATGGACAGGGAACACCGGGGAGCTGTTTTTT. Together with reference TRBV2 and TRBJ2-2, the CDR3 gives the full variable domain: EPEVTQTPSHQVTQMGQEVILRCVPISNHLYFYWYRQILGQKVEFLVSFYNNEISEKSEIFDDQFSVERPDGSNFTLKIRSTKLEDSAMYFCASSGWTGNTGELFFGEGSRLTVL.